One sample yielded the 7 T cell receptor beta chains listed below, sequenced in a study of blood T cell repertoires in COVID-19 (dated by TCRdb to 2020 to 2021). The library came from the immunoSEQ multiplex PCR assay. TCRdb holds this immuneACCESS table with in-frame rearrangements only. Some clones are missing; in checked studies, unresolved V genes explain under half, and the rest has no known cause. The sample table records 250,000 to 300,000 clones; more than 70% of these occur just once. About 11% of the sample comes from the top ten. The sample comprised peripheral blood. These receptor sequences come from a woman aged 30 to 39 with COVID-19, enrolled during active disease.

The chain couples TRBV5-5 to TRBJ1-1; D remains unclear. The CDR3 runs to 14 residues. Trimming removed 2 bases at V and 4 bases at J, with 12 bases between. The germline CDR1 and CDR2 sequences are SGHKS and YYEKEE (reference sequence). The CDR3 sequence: CASSFTRQTTEAFF. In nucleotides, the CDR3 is TGTGCCAGCAGCTTTACTAGGCAAACCACTGAAGCTTTCTTT.

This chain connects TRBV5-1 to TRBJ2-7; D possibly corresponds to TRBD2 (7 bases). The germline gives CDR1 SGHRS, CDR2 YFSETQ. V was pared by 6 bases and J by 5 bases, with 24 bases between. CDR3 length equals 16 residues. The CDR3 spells CASTSRGGDGPHEQYF. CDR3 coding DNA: TGCGCCAGCACCAGTAGGGGGGGCGATGGTCCCCACGAGCAGTACTTC.

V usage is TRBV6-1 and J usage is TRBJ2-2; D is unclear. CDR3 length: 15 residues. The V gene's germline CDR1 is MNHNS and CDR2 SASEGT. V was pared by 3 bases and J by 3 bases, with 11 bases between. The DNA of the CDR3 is TGTGCCAGCAGTGAGTGGGTGGCGGACACCGGGGAGCTGTTTTTT. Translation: CASSEWVADTGELFF.

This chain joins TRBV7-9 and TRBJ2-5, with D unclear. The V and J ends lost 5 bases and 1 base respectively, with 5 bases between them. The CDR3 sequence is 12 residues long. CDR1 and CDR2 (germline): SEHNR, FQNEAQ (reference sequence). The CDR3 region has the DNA TGTGCCAGCAGCCAACTCCAAGAGACCCAGTACTTC. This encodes CASSQLQETQYF. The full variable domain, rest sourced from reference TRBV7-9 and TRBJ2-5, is DTGVSQNPRHKITKRGQNVTFRCDPISEHNRLYWYRQTLGQGPEFLTYFQNEAQLEKSRLLSDRFSAERPKGSFSTLEIQRTEQGDSAMYLCASSQLQETQYFGPGTRLLVL.

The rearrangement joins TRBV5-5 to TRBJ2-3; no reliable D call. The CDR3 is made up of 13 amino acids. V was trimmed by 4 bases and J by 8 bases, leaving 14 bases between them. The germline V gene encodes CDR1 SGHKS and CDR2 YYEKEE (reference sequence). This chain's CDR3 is CASSELPGGTQYF. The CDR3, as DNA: TGTGCCAGCAGCGAACTGCCCGGCGGTACGCAGTATTTT.

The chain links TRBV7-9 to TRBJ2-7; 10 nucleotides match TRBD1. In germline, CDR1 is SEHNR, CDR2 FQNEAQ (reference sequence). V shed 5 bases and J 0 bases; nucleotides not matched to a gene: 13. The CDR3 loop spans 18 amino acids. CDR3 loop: CASSVTGGGSEGSYEQYF. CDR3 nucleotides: TGTGCCAGCAGCGTGACAGGGGGCGGATCTGAGGGCTCCTACGAGCAGTACTTC.

The DNA for the CDR3 is TGTGCCACCAGCAGAGTCGACAGGGGCTATGGCTACACCTTC. Encoded protein: CATSRVDRGYGYTF. This chain links TRBV15 with TRBJ1-2, with TRBD1 matching 8 bases. Germline V gene sequence: CDR1 LNHNV, CDR2 YYDKDF (reference sequence). Trimming took 1 base from V and 4 from J; bases not matched to a gene: 2. This CDR3 has 14 amino acids.